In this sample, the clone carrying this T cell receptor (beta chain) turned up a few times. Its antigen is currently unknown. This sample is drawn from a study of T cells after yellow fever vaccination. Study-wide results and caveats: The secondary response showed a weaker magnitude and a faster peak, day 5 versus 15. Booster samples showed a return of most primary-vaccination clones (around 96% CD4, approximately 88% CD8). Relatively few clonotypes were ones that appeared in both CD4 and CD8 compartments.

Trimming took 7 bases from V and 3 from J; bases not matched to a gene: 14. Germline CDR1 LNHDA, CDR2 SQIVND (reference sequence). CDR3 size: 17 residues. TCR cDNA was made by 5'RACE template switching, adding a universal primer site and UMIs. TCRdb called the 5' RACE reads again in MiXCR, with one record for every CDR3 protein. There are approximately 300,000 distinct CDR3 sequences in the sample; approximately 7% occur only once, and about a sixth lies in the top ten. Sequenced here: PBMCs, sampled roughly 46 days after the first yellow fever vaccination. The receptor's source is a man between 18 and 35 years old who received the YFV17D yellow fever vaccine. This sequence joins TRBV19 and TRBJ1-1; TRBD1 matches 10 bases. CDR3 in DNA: TGTGCCAGTAATTCCTATGACAGGGGGCAAGAGGACACTGAAGCTTTCTTT. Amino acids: CASNSYDRGQEDTEAFF.